Listed below are T cell receptor beta chains from one sample, sequenced in a study of CD8 T cells in ankylosing spondylitis. TCRdb independently ran MiXCR on the 5' RACE reads; one entry per CDR3 protein. The repertoire holds approximately 300,000 distinct CDR3 sequences, with 8% as singletons. Sequenced: blood, either unsorted or a sorted T cell fraction (not recorded which). The origin of the receptors is a male donor with ankylosing spondylitis. CDR3s include the opening cysteine and the closing phenylalanine or tryptophan. The order of the fields is V gene, J gene, CDR3 protein.

TRBV6-2/TRBV6-3,TRBJ2-1,CASSYPTLLARNEQFF
TRBV12-3/TRBV12-4,TRBJ2-7,CASSRGPYEQYF
TRBV7-3,TRBJ2-1,CASSHSGTSGYNEQFF
TRBV28,TRBJ2-6,CAAYSSGANVLTF
TRBV20-1,TRBJ2-7,CSAKGGLAGGKSSYEQYF
TRBV12-3/TRBV12-4,TRBJ2-3,CASTSGTRGTDTQYF
TRBV29-1,TRBJ2-6,CSVENSGANVLTF
TRBV11-2,TRBJ2-5,CASSLRLAGVSLETQYF
TRBV12-3/TRBV12-4,TRBJ1-5,CASSRQGRVAPQHF
TRBV18,TRBJ1-3,CASSLDSFSGNTIYF
TRBV5-1,TRBJ2-1,CASSGPLLDEQFF
TRBV28,TRBJ2-3,CASRFSGGTDTQYF
TRBV12-3/TRBV12-4,TRBJ2-7,CASRRTGSREEQYF
TRBV7-8,TRBJ1-1,CASRATGPLNLNTEAFF
TRBV6-1,TRBJ1-2,CASSPDRGPFGYTF
TRBV5-1,TRBJ2-3,CASSIGSSGRSTDTQYF
TRBV5-1,TRBJ1-3,CASSLGPPGRGLGNTIYF
TRBV5-1,TRBJ2-1,CASSLGQGVSYNEQFF
TRBV7-9,TRBJ2-6,CASSLGPRAGANVLTF
TRBV10-3,TRBJ2-1,CAITRAGEKGNEQFF
TRBV6-1,TRBJ2-5,CASRLTRLGGTSQETQYF
TRBV27,TRBJ1-5,CASSFSHSNQPQHF
TRBV20-1,TRBJ2-5,CSASPRGLETQYF
TRBV25-1,TRBJ1-2,CASSLGTGSSGYTF
TRBV4-3,TRBJ2-1,CASSSSGRAYNEQFF
TRBV7-3,TRBJ2-5,CASSLNPRETQYF
TRBV24-1,TRBJ1-3,CATSLPRDRDGNTIYF
TRBV28,TRBJ2-4,CASSQGLAVLLAKNIQYF
TRBV5-1,TRBJ2-2,CASSLDRAPTGELFF
TRBV7-3,TRBJ2-3,CASSLQGAGEADTQYF
TRBV5-1,TRBJ2-3,CASSLEGVRTDTQYF
TRBV27,TRBJ2-2,CASIGLGLPGELFF
TRBV12-3/TRBV12-4,TRBJ2-1,CASSPGTSGSPYNEQFF
TRBV7-9,TRBJ1-2,CASSDRFRDSYTF
TRBV7-2,TRBJ1-5,CASSLSWTGSNQPQHF
TRBV28,TRBJ2-7,CASSFPSPFEQYF
TRBV12-3/TRBV12-4,TRBJ1-6,CASRDPGQGVDSPLHF
TRBV28,TRBJ1-5,CATLPFAYSNQPQHF
TRBV29-1,TRBJ2-2,CSVSGPMNTGELFF
TRBV4-2,TRBJ2-7,CASSQPGPTYEQYF
TRBV11-2,TRBJ2-7,CASSLIDRTPYEQYF
TRBV5-8,TRBJ2-1,CASSWDRLVF
TRBV29-1,TRBJ2-3,CSVESRVGKDTQYF
TRBV27,TRBJ2-6,CASSFRGQVGGANVLTF
TRBV5-6,TRBJ2-1,CASRRQGGNNEQFF
TRBV7-8,TRBJ1-6,CASSLVTGGGNSPLHF
TRBV5-5,TRBJ2-2,CASSSTGMGYGGELFF
TRBV18,TRBJ2-3,CASSPTFSPTGADTQYF
TRBV6-2/TRBV6-3,TRBJ1-1,CASSYGRGQLNTEAFF
TRBV29-1,TRBJ2-7,CSVVLSYEQYF